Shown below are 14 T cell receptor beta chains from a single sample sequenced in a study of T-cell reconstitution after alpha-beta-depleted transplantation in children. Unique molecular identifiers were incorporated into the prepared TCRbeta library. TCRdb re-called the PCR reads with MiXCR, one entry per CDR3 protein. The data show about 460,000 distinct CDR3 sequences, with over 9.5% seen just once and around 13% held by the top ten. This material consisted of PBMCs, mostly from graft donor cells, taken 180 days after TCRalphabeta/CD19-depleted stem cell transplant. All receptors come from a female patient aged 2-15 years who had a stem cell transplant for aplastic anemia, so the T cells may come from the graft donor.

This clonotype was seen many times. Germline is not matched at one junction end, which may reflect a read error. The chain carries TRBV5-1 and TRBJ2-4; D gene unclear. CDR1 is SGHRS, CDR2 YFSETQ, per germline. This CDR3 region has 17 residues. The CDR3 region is CASSPGWAGPARNIQYF. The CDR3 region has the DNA TGCGCCAGCAGCCCAGGTTGGGCAGGTCCAGCCAGAAACATTCAGTACTTC.

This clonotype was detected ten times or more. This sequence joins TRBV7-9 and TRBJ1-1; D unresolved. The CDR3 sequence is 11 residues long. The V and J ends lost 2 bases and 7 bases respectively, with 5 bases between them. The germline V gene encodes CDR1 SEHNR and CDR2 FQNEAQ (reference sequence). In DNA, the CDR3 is TGTGCCAGCAGCTTACAGGTTGAAGCTTTCTTT. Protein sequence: CASSLQVEAFF.

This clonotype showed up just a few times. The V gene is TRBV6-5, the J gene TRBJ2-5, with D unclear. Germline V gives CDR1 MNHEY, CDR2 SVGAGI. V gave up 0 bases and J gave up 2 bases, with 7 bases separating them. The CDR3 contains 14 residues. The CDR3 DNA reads TGTGCCAGCAGTTACTCTGGCAGTCAAGAGACCCAGTACTTC. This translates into CASSYSGSQETQYF.

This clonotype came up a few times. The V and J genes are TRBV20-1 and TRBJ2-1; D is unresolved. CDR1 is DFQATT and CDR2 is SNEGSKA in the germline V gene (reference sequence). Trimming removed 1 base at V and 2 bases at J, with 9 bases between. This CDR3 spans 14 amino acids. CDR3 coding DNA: TGCAGTGCTAGAGGAGACCAAACCTACAATGAGCAGTTCTTC. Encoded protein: CSARGDQTYNEQFF.

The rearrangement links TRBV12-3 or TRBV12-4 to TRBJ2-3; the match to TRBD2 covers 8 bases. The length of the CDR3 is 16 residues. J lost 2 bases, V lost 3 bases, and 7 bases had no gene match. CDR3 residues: CASSFAGGPITDTQYF. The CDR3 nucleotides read TGTGCCAGCAGTTTTGCGGGAGGACCAATCACAGATACGCAGTATTTT.

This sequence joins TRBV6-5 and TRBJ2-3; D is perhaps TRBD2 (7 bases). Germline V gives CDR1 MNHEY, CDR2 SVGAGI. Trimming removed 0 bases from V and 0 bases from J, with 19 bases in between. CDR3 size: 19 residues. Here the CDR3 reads CASSYSLGGAGSSTDTQYF. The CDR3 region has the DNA TGTGCCAGCAGTTACTCTCTAGGGGGGGCGGGGTCCAGCACAGATACGCAGTATTTT.

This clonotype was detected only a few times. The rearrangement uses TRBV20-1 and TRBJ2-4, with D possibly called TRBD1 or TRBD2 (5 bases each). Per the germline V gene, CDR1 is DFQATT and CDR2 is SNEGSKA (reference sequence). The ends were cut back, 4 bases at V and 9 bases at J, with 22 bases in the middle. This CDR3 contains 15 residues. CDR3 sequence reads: CSATPGTSTGTIQYF. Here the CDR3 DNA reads TGCAGTGCTACCCCCGGGACGTCCACAGGTACCATTCAGTACTTC.

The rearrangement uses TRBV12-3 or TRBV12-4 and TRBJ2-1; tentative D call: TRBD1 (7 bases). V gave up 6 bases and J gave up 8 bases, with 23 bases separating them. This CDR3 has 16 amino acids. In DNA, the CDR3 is TGTGCCAGCAGCCAGGGGGTCGGGAGAAGGGCCCATGAGCAGTTCTTC. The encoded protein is CASSQGVGRRAHEQFF.

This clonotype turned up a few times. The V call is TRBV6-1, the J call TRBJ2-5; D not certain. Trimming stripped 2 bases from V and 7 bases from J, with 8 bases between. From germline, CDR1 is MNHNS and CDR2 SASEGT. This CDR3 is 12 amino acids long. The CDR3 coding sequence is TGTGCCAGCAGTGAACCCAGTGGGACCCAGTACTTC. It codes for CASSEPSGTQYF.

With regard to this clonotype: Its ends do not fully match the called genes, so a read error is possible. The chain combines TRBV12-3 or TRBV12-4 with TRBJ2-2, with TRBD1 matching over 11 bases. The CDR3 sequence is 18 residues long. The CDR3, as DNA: TGTGCCTGCAGTTTAGCCGCCGGACAGGGGGCGAGGGCCGGGGAGCTGTTTTTT. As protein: CACSLAAGQGARAGELFF.

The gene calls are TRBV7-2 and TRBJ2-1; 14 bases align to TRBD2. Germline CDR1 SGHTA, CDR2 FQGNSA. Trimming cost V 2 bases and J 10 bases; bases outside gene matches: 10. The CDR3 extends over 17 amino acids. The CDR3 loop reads CASSLRRGLAGVWEQFF. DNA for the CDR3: TGTGCCAGCAGCTTAAGGAGGGGACTAGCGGGAGTGTGGGAGCAGTTCTTC.

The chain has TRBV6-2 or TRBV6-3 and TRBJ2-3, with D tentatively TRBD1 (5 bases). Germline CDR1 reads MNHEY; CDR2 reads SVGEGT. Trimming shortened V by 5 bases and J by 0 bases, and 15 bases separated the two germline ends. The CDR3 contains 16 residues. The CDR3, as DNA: TGTGCCAGCAGTCCCGTACAGGCAGCAAGCACAGATACGCAGTATTTT. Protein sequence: CASSPVQAASTDTQYF.

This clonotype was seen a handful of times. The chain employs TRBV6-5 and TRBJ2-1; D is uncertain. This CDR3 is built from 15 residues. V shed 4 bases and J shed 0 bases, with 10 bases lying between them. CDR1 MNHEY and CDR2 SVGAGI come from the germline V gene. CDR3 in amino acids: CASSSPAFSYNEQFF. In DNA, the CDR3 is TGTGCCAGCAGTTCCCCAGCGTTCTCCTACAATGAGCAGTTCTTC.

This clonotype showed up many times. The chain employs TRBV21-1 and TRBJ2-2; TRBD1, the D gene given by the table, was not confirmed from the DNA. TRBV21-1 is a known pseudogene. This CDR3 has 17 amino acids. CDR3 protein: CASSKAGYRGRTGELFF. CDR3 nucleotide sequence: TGTGCCAGCAGCAAAGCAGGGTACAGGGGAAGGACCGGGGAGCTGTTTTTT.